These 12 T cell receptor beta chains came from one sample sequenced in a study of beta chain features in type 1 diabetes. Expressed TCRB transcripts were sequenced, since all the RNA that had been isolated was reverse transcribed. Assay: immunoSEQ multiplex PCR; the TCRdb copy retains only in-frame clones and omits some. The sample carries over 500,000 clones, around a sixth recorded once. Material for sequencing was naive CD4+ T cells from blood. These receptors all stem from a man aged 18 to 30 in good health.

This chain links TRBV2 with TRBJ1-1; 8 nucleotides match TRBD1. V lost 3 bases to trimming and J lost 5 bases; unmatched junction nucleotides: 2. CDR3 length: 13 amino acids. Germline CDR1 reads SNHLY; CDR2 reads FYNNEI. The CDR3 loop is CASSERQGTEAFF. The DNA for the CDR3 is TGTGCCAGCAGTGAGCGACAGGGGACTGAAGCTTTCTTT.

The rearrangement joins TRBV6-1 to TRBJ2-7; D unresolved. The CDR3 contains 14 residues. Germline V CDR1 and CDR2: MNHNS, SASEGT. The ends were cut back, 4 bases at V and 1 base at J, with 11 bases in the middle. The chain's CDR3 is CASSVRVESYEQYF. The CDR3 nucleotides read TGTGCCAGCAGTGTTAGGGTGGAATCCTACGAGCAGTACTTC.

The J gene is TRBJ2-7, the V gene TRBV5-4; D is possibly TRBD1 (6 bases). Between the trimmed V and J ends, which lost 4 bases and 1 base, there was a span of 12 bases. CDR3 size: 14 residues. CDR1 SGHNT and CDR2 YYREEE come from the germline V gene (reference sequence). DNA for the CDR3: TGTGCCAGCAGCCTCGGACAGCGGTCCTACGAGCAGTACTTC. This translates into CASSLGQRSYEQYF.

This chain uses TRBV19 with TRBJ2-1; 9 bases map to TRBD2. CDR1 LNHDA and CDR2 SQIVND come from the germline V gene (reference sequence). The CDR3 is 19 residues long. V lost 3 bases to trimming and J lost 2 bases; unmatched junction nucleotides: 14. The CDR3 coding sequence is TGTGCCAGTAGTATCGACGGGGCTAGCGGGGAGTATACCTACAATGAGCAGTTCTTC. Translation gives CASSIDGASGEYTYNEQFF. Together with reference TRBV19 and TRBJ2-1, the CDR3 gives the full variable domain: DGGITQSPKYLFRKEGQNVTLSCEQNLNHDAMYWYRQDPGQGLRLIYYSQIVNDFQKGDIAEGYSVSREKKESFPLTVTSAQKNPTAFYLCASSIDGASGEYTYNEQFFGPGTRLTVL.

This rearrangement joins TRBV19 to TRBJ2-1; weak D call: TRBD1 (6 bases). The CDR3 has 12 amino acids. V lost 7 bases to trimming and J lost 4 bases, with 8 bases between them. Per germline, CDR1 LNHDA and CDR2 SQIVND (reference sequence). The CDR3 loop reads CASKDSYNEQFF. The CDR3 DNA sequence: TGTGCCAGTAAGGACAGTTACAATGAGCAGTTCTTC. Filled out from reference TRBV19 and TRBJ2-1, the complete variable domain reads DGGITQSPKYLFRKEGQNVTLSCEQNLNHDAMYWYRQDPGQGLRLIYYSQIVNDFQKGDIAEGYSVSREKKESFPLTVTSAQKNPTAFYLCASKDSYNEQFFGPGTRLTVL.

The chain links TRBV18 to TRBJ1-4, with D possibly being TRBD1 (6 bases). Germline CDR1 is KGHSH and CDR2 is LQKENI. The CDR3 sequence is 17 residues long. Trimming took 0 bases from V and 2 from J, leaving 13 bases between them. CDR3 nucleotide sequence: TGTGCCAGCTCACCACCGCGGCAGGGGTCTACTAATGAAAAACTGTTTTTT. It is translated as CASSPPRQGSTNEKLFF. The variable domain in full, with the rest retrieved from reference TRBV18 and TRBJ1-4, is NAGVMQNPRHLVRRRGQEARLRCSPMKGHSHVYWYRQLPEEGLKFMVYLQKENIIDESGMPKERFSAEFPKEGPSILRIQQVVRGDSAAYFCASSPPRQGSTNEKLFFGSGTQLSVL.

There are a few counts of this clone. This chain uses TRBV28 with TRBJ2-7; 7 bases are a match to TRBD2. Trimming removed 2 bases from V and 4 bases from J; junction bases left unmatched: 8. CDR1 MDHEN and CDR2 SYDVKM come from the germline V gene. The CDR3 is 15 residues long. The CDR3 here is CASSLGREGLYEQYF. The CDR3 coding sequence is TGTGCCAGCAGTTTAGGCAGGGAGGGCCTTTACGAGCAGTACTTC.

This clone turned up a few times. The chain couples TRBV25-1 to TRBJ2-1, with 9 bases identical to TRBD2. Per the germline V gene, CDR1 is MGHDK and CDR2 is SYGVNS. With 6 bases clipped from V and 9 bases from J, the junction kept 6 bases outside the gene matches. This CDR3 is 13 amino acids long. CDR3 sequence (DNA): TGTGCCAGCAGGGCCAGGCGGGAGGGTGAGCAGTTCTTC. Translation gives CASRARREGEQFF.

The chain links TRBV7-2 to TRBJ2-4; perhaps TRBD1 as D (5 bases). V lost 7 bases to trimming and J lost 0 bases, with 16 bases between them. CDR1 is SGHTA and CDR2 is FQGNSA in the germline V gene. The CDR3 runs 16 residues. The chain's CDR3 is CASTSRQILAKNIQYF. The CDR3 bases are TGTGCCAGCACCTCTAGACAGATTCTAGCCAAAAACATTCAGTACTTC.

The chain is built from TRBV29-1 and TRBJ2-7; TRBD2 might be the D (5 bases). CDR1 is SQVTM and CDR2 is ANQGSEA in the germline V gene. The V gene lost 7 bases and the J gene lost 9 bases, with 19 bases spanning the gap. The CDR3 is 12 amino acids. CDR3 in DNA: TGCAGCGCCCGGACGGACTTCTTTGGGCAGTACTTC. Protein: CSARTDFFGQYF.

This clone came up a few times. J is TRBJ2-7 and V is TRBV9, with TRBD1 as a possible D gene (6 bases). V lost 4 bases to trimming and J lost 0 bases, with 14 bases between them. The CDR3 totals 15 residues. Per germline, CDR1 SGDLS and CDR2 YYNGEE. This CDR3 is CASSRSDRSSYEQYF. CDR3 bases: TGTGCCAGCAGCCGGTCAGACAGGAGCTCCTACGAGCAGTACTTC.

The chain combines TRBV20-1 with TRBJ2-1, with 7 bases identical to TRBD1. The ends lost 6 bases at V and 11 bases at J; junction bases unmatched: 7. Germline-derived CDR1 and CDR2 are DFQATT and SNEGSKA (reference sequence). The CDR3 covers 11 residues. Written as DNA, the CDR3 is TGCAGTGCAGTTAGACAGGGCCAGCAGTTCTTC. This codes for CSAVRQGQQFF.